The 9 T cell receptor beta chains below all came from one sample that was sequenced in a study of T cell clonotyping in hematopoietic cell transplantation. This table comes from immunoSEQ multiplex PCR, and its TCRdb copy is limited to in-frame clones, with some not included. The sample consists of more than 65,000 clones, around 94% of them appearing once. Source material: peripheral blood mononuclear cells. These receptor sequences come from a man aged 50 to 59 in good health. Some clones in this sample may be carry-over from other donors' samples.

The V and J genes are TRBV28 and TRBJ2-7; D not resolved. This CDR3 is built from 12 residues. Trimming stripped 3 bases from V and 4 bases from J, with 7 bases between. CDR1 MDHEN and CDR2 SYDVKM come from the germline V gene. CDR3 in DNA: TGTGCCAGCAGTTTTTCACTTTACGAGCAGTACTTC. Encoded protein: CASSFSLYEQYF.

The chain combines TRBV4-3 with TRBJ2-7; TRBD1 matches at 7 bases. The V and J ends lost 4 bases and 1 base, in that order; junction bases with no gene match: 1. The CDR3 extends over 13 amino acids. CDR1 is LGHNA, CDR2 YSLEER, per germline. The CDR3 here is CASSPGQSYEQYF. DNA for the CDR3: TGCGCCAGCAGCCCGGGACAGTCCTACGAGCAGTACTTC.

This chain links TRBV4-2 with TRBJ1-2, with a weak D call TRBD1 (6 bases). Trimming pared 1 base from V and 0 bases from J, leaving 15 bases between. The CDR3 loop spans 17 amino acids. Looked up from germline, CDR1 is LGHNA and CDR2 is YNFKEQ. The CDR3 reads CASSQGGQGNSNYGYTF. The CDR3 nucleotides are TGTGCCAGCAGCCAAGGGGGGCAGGGAAACTCTAACTATGGCTACACCTTC.

V usage is TRBV30 and J usage is TRBJ2-3; D unresolved. This CDR3 has 13 residues. The germline V gene encodes CDR1 GTSNPN and CDR2 SVGIG (reference sequence). V was pared by 2 bases and J by 3 bases, with 9 bases between. The CDR3 reads CAWSWQRTDTQYF. The DNA for the CDR3 is TGTGCCTGGAGTTGGCAGAGGACAGATACGCAGTATTTT.

The V and J genes are TRBV7-2 and TRBJ2-1; 8 positions agree with TRBD1. The junction had 16 bases not matched to a gene; V was cut back by 4 bases and J by 2 bases. Germline V gene sequence: CDR1 SGHTA, CDR2 FQGNSA. The CDR3 runs 19 residues. CDR3 bases: TGTGCCAGCAGCTATCGCAGGGGGCGAGGAGGGGTCGCCTACAATGAGCAGTTCTTC. It yields the protein CASSYRRGRGGVAYNEQFF.

This clone was seen just once. This chain connects TRBV19 to TRBJ2-2, with a weak D call TRBD1 (6 bases). Trimming stripped 4 bases from V and 0 bases from J, with 9 bases between. This CDR3 is built from 15 residues. CDR1 is LNHDA, CDR2 SQIVND, per germline (reference sequence). CDR3 amino acids: CASSTWTANTGELFF. DNA for the CDR3: TGTGCCAGTAGTACCTGGACAGCGAACACCGGGGAGCTGTTTTTT.

V is TRBV19 and J is TRBJ2-7; D could derive from TRBD1 or TRBD2 (6 bases each). Trimming removed 5 bases from V and 5 bases from J, with 19 bases in between. CDR1 is LNHDA, CDR2 SQIVND, per germline (reference sequence). The CDR3 has 15 amino acids. CDR3 coding DNA: TGTGCCAGTAGTCCCCCCGGTAGGGGGGTTAACGAGCAGTACTTC. Protein product: CASSPPGRGVNEQYF.

This clone came up once. This rearrangement joins TRBV6-5 to TRBJ1-1; D gene unclear. CDR1 MNHEY and CDR2 SVGAGI come from the germline V gene. The germline V and J ends were trimmed by 5 bases and 6 bases, with 13 bases remaining between them. This CDR3 comprises 13 residues. The CDR3 spells CASSRGRTAEAFF. The CDR3 nucleotides read TGTGCCAGCAGTCGCGGGAGAACGGCTGAAGCTTTCTTT.

The chain has TRBV19 and TRBJ2-3; TRBD1 agrees at 9 bases. The V segment lost 6 bases and the J segment 6 bases; nucleotides outside the gene matches: 4. This CDR3 has 13 residues. Germline-derived CDR1 and CDR2 are LNHDA and SQIVND (reference sequence). The CDR3 sequence: CASRRTGADTQYF. CDR3 nucleotides: TGTGCCAGTAGAAGGACAGGGGCGGATACGCAGTATTTT. Drawing the rest from reference TRBV19 and TRBJ2-3, the complete variable domain is DGGITQSPKYLFRKEGQNVTLSCEQNLNHDAMYWYRQDPGQGLRLIYYSQIVNDFQKGDIAEGYSVSREKKESFPLTVTSAQKNPTAFYLCASRRTGADTQYFGPGTRLTVL.